This T cell receptor beta chain is drawn from a study of cytomegalovirus exposure and HLA in healthy donors. The V gene's germline CDR1 is SGHTA and CDR2 FQGNSA. This CDR3 is 15 amino acids long. The ends lost 3 bases at V and 6 bases at J; junction bases unmatched: 8. 60 Vbeta and 13 Jbeta primers were used in PCR. Sequenced by immunoSEQ multiplex PCR; TCRdb stores in-frame clones only, minus some. This sample has about 160,000 clones; more than 60% occur once, and the top ten carry 7%. Sequencing used PBMCs. V is TRBV7-2 and J is TRBJ1-5; 7 bases map to TRBD1. The clonotype comes from a woman in her thirties or forties in good health and CMV-seropositive. This CDR3 is CASSLGTAFGQPQHF. For the CDR3, the DNA is TGTGCCAGCAGCTTGGGGACAGCGTTTGGTCAGCCCCAGCATTTT. Using reference TRBV7-2 and TRBJ1-5 for the parts outside the CDR3, the full variable domain is GAGVSQSPSNKVTEKGKDVELRCDPISGHTALYWYRQSLGQGLEFLIYFQGNSAPDKSGLPSDRFSAERTGGSVSTLTIQRTQQEDSAVYLCASSLGTAFGQPQHFGDGTRLSIL.